A selection of T cell receptor beta chains follows, all from one sample in a study of blood T cell repertoires in COVID-19. Only in-frame clones appear in the TCRdb table, and some are missing; sequencing was by immunoSEQ multiplex PCR. Of 240,000 or so clones in the sample, roughly 90% are singletons; the top ten hold less than 8%. Sequenced material: peripheral blood. The receptors stem from a man aged 55 to 70 with acute or convalescent COVID-19. The CDR3 runs from the conserved cysteine through the conserved F or W. The D gene is left open where the match is weak. Clone size is not always given. Where it is, it says once, few, many or a class for expanded clones.

CDR3 DNA,CDR3 protein,D gene,J gene,V gene,clone size
TGTGCCAGTAGTAGTCCCGGGACTAGCGGGAGGCCCCCCCTTAGCACAGATACGCAGTATTTT,CASSSPGTSGRPPLSTDTQYF,TRBD2,TRBJ2-3,TRBV19,NA
TGTGCCACCAGCAGAGATAAAGGGGCTGGGGCCAACGTCCTGACTTTC,CATSRDKGAGANVLTF,NA,TRBJ2-6,TRBV15,once
TGTGCCAGCAGTTTAGCCTTCACAGATACGCAGTATTTT,CASSLAFTDTQYF,NA,TRBJ2-3,TRBV12-3/TRBV12-4,NA
TGCGCCAGCAGCGGGAGGACGGGAACTGATGAAAAACTGTTTTTT,CASSGRTGTDEKLFF,NA,TRBJ1-4,TRBV5-1,NA
TGTGCCACCAGCAGAGTCTTGGGGGCAGCTGGAAACACCATATATTTT,CATSRVLGAAGNTIYF,NA,TRBJ1-3,TRBV15,NA
TGCGCCAGCAGCCAAGAGGCTAGCGTGATCTACAATGAGCAGTTCTTC,CASSQEASVIYNEQFF,NA,TRBJ2-1,TRBV4-1,NA
TGTGCCAGCAGAAGGGGGAGTCCCTACGAGCAGTACTTC,CASRRGSPYEQYF,NA,TRBJ2-7,TRBV12-3/TRBV12-4,NA
TGTGCCAGCAGTTTCTCTCTCTCTGGAAACACCATATATTTT,CASSFSLSGNTIYF,NA,TRBJ1-3,TRBV28,few
TGTGCCAGCAGTTACGGTAACAATGAGCAGTTCTTC,CASSYGNNEQFF,NA,TRBJ2-1,TRBV27,NA
TGTGCCAGCAGTTTAAGTAGGGGGAGGGACGAGCAGTACTTC,CASSLSRGRDEQYF,NA,TRBJ2-7,TRBV27,NA
TGTGCCAGCTCGGCCGGGACAGCCATTAATGAAAAACTGTTTTTT,CASSAGTAINEKLFF,TRBD1,TRBJ1-4,TRBV18,NA
TGTGCCAGCAGTCACCCAGGGGGTGAAGCTTTCTTT,CASSHPGGEAFF,TRBD1,TRBJ1-1,TRBV12-3/TRBV12-4,NA
TGCGCCAGCAGCCAAGATCCAATTTCGGGTGCCTATGGCTACACCTTC,CASSQDPISGAYGYTF,NA,TRBJ1-2,TRBV4-3,once
TGTGCCAGCAGCTTAATGTCCCGCCCCTCGGGTGAAAAACTGTTTTTT,CASSLMSRPSGEKLFF,NA,TRBJ1-4,TRBV7-6,NA
TGTGCCAGTAGTATCGGCGGGACTAGCGGTCGCACAGATACGCAGTATTTT,CASSIGGTSGRTDTQYF,TRBD2,TRBJ2-3,TRBV19,NA
TGTGCCAGCAGCTACTACGGGACAGGGACGACCCCTGAAAAACTGTTTTTT,CASSYYGTGTTPEKLFF,TRBD1,TRBJ1-4,TRBV7-2,NA